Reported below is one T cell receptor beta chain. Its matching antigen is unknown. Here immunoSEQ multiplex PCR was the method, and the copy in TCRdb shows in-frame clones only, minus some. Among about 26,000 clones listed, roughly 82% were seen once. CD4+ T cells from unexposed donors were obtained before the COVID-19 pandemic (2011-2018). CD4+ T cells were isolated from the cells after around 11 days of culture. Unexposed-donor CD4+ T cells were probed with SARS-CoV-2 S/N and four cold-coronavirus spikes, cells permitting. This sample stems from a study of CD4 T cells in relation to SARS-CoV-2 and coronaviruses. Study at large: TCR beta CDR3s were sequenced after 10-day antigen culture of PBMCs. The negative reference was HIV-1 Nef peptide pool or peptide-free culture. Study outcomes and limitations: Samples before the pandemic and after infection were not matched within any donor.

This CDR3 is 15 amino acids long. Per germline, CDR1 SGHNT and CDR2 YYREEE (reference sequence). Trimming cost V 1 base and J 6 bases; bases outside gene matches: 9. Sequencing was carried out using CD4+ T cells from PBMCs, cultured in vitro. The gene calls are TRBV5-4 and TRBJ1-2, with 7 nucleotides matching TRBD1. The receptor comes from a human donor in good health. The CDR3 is CASSLPQGRMDGYTF. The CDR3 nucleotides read TGTGCCAGCAGCTTGCCACAGGGGAGGATGGATGGCTACACCTTC. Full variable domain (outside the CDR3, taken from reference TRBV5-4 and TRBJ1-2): ETGVTQSPTHLIKTRGQQVTLRCSSQSGHNTVSWYQQALGQGPQFIFQYYREEENGRGNFPPRFSGLQFPNYSSELNVNALELDDSALYLCASSLPQGRMDGYTFGSGTRLTVV.